The 16 T cell receptor beta chains given below trace back to one sample, sequenced in a study of blood T cell repertoires in COVID-19 (dated by TCRdb to about 2020). The library was produced with the immunoSEQ multiplex PCR assay. What TCRdb holds here is the immuneACCESS table cut down to in-frame rearrangements. Part of the clones is not present; checked against another copy, under half of the missing clones reflect an unresolved V gene, and the others are unexplained. The sample includes roughly 190,000 clones, with around 85% observed a single time. Roughly an eighth of the sample belongs to the ten largest clones. The sample comprised peripheral blood. The receptors derive from a woman between 50 and 59 years old with acute or convalescent COVID-19.

The V gene is TRBV27, the J gene TRBJ1-3; D call uncertain. CDR3 size: 15 residues. Germline loops: CDR1 MNHEY, CDR2 SMNVEV (reference sequence). With 4 bases removed from V and 0 bases from J, the gap between germline ends came to 10 bases. CDR3 in amino acids: CASSSRGSSGNTIYF. CDR3 nucleotide sequence: TGTGCCAGCAGTTCCCGAGGAAGCTCTGGAAACACCATATATTTT.

The table lists this clone with a few counts. The genes are TRBV6-5 and TRBJ2-7; 12 bases line up with TRBD1. Trimming cost V 9 bases and J 8 bases; bases outside gene matches: 5. There are 12 residues in the CDR3. Germline V CDR1 and CDR2: MNHEY, SVGAGI. CDR3 loop: CASNRDRGQQYF. Here the CDR3 DNA reads TGTGCCAGTAACCGGGACAGGGGGCAGCAGTACTTC.

The rearrangement links TRBV7-2 to TRBJ2-1, with no clear D. Looked up from germline, CDR1 is SGHTA and CDR2 is FQGNSA. This CDR3 is built from 16 residues. Trimming pared 2 bases from V and 0 bases from J, leaving 11 bases between. This CDR3 reads CASSLQTSRSYNEQFF. CDR3 sequence (DNA): TGTGCCAGCAGCTTACAGACAAGTCGCTCCTACAATGAGCAGTTCTTC.

This clone has a handful of counts. The chain joins TRBV19 to TRBJ2-2; D perhaps matches TRBD2 (5 bases). This CDR3 contains 17 residues. Germline CDR1 and CDR2: LNHDA and SQIVND (reference sequence). V was clipped by 5 bases and J by 7 bases, with 23 bases between them. CDR3 nucleotides: TGTGCCAGTAGTTTCCCACGGGGAAGGGATTGGGACGGGGAGCTGTTTTTT. Protein: CASSFPRGRDWDGELFF.

This chain uses TRBV11-3 with TRBJ2-6; perhaps TRBD2 as D (5 bases). The CDR3 extends over 15 amino acids. Germline CDR1 SGHNT, CDR2 YENEEA. V was shortened by 1 base and J by 2 bases, with 6 bases between the two germline ends. The CDR3 loop is CASSLGLTGANVLTF. Written as DNA, the CDR3 is TGTGCCAGCAGCTTAGGACTAACTGGGGCCAACGTCCTGACTTTC.

V is TRBV2 and J is TRBJ2-7, with a weak D call TRBD2 (5 bases). This CDR3 has 11 amino acids. CDR1 SNHLY and CDR2 FYNNEI come from the germline V gene. The germline V and J ends were trimmed by 10 bases and 7 bases, with 14 bases remaining between them. DNA for the CDR3: TGTGCCATCCAACGGGGAAAAGAGCAGTACTTC. This sequence encodes CAIQRGKEQYF.

The gene calls are TRBV3-1 (or the pseudogene TRBV3-2) and TRBJ2-3; no clear D. Between the trimmed V and J ends, which lost 1 base and 0 bases, there was a span of 14 bases. This CDR3 spans 17 amino acids. Per the germline V gene, CDR1 is LGHDT and CDR2 is YNNKEL (reference sequence). For the CDR3, the DNA is TGTGCCAGCAGCCAAGTCCCACGCGGCGGAAGCACAGATACGCAGTATTTT. Amino acid sequence: CASSQVPRGGSTDTQYF.

This chain joins TRBV7-2 and TRBJ2-7; D perhaps matches TRBD2 (5 bases). The CDR3 is 13 residues long. V was cut by 1 base and J by 8 bases, with 12 bases left in between. Germline loops: CDR1 SGHTA, CDR2 FQGNSA. For the CDR3, the DNA is TGTGCCAGCAGCTTAGAGGAGGCCACTAAGCAGTACTTC. Amino acid sequence: CASSLEEATKQYF.

The chain links TRBV28 to TRBJ2-3; 10 positions match TRBD1. The CDR3 has 16 amino acids. Germline V lookup: CDR1 MDHEN, CDR2 SYDVKM. V gave up 7 bases and J gave up 2 bases; unmatched junction bases: 9. CDR3 sequence reads: CASNPPGQGPTDTQYF. CDR3 in DNA: TGTGCCAGCAACCCGCCGGGACAGGGGCCCACAGATACGCAGTATTTT.

The J gene is TRBJ1-1, the V gene TRBV9; D is perhaps TRBD1 (5 bases). The CDR3 is 14 amino acids. V was trimmed by 4 bases and J by 1 base, leaving 11 bases between them. Germline lookup yields CDR1 SGDLS and CDR2 YYNGEE. CDR3 in DNA: TGTGCCAGCAGCCCTCAGGGAAAGAACACTGAAGCTTTCTTT. It encodes CASSPQGKNTEAFF.

The chain joins TRBV20-1 to TRBJ2-7; D is unclear. The V gene's germline CDR1 is DFQATT and CDR2 SNEGSKA (reference sequence). With 3 bases removed from V and 7 bases from J, the gap between germline ends came to 10 bases. The CDR3 runs 11 residues. The CDR3 region has the DNA TGCAGTGCTAGTTCTTTTCGGGAGCAGTACTTC. It encodes CSASSFREQYF.

The rearrangement joins TRBV21-1 to TRBJ2-1; TRBD1, the table's D call, was not compared with the DNA. TRBV21-1 is noted as a pseudogene. The CDR3 spans 14 residues. CDR3 DNA: TGTGCCAGCTTCCGGGACAGGGGTAAGGATGAGCAGTTCTTC. Protein product: CASFRDRGKDEQFF.

V is TRBV11-2 and J is TRBJ2-5, with D tentatively TRBD2 (5 bases). The germline V gene encodes CDR1 SGHAT and CDR2 FQNNGV. This CDR3 contains 15 residues. V was pared by 3 bases and J by 2 bases, with 13 bases between. CDR3 nucleotides: TGTGCCAGCAGCTTTGCCAATAGCGTACAAGAGACCCAGTACTTC. It yields the protein CASSFANSVQETQYF.

The J gene is TRBJ1-1, the V gene TRBV5-4, with a tentative D call TRBD1 (6 bases). CDR1 is SGHNT and CDR2 is YYREEE in the germline V gene (reference sequence). The CDR3 covers 15 residues. With 3 bases removed from V and 0 bases from J, the gap between germline ends came to 12 bases. CDR3 residues: CASSSPQGLNTEAFF. DNA of the CDR3: TGTGCCAGCAGCTCCCCACAGGGCTTGAACACTGAAGCTTTCTTT.

The chain uses TRBV27 and TRBJ2-7, with D possibly TRBD2 on 6 matching bases. V gave up 3 bases and J gave up 7 bases, with 19 bases separating them. Germline V gene sequence: CDR1 MNHEY, CDR2 SMNVEV (reference sequence). This CDR3 contains 15 residues. The CDR3 here is CASSFRRDGPREQYF. The CDR3 region has the DNA TGTGCCAGCAGTTTTAGGCGGGATGGCCCGAGGGAGCAGTACTTC.

This clone was counted only a few times. CDR3: CASSLPPPATGELFF. The CDR3 coding sequence is TGTGCCAGCAGCTTACCGCCTCCAGCGACCGGGGAGCTGTTTTTT. The chain uses TRBV7-8 and TRBJ2-2; D is ambiguous. There are 15 residues in the CDR3. Germline CDR1 reads SGHVS; CDR2 reads FQNEAQ. Trimming removed 2 bases at V and 5 bases at J, with 12 bases between.